The rows below give T cell receptor beta chains drawn from one sample of a study of CD8 T cells in Susac syndrome. TCRdb recomputed calls from the immunoSEQ multiplex PCR reads with MiXCR, one row per CDR3 protein. The data show fewer than 200,000 distinct CDR3 sequences, about 95% seen once. Material for sequencing was CD4+ T cells from PBMCs. All receptors derive from a human donor in good health. Both conserved end residues are part of each CDR3. D genes are given only for firm matches. Size is omitted from some rows. Given values are once, few, many or a class for expanded clones.

length: 15
size: once
J: TRBJ1-5
D: TRBD1
V: TRBV20-1
DNA: TGCAGTGCTACCTGGACAGGGGGCATGAATCAGCCCCAGCATTTT
CDR3: CSATWTGGMNQPQHF

length: 15
size: .
J: TRBJ2-7
D: .
V: TRBV12-3/TRBV12-4
DNA: TGTGCCAGCAGCCTCGGCCCAGTGAACTCCTACGAGCAGTACTTC
CDR3: CASSLGPVNSYEQYF

length: 15
size: .
J: TRBJ1-5
D: .
V: TRBV6-5
DNA: TGTGCCAGCAGTTACTCGCGGGGGAAGGATGAGCCCCAGCATTTT
CDR3: CASSYSRGKDEPQHF

length: 15
size: .
J: TRBJ2-1
D: TRBD1
V: TRBV5-1
DNA: TGCGCCAGCAGCCCTCCTGGGACAGGGGAAGGTGAGCAGTTCTTC
CDR3: CASSPPGTGEGEQFF

length: 12
size: .
J: TRBJ2-1
D: .
V: TRBV28
DNA: TGTGCCAGCAGTTTGCCGGGGAATGAGCAGTTCTTC
CDR3: CASSLPGNEQFF

length: 14
size: .
J: TRBJ2-3
D: .
V: TRBV29-1
DNA: TGCAGCGTTGGTGGGAGAGGGGGCACAGATACGCAGTATTTT
CDR3: CSVGGRGGTDTQYF

length: 14
size: .
J: TRBJ2-5
D: TRBD2
V: TRBV6-2/TRBV6-3
DNA: TGTGCCAGCAGTTACTTTAGCGGGAGTGAGACCCAGTACTTC
CDR3: CASSYFSGSETQYF

length: 15
size: .
J: TRBJ2-1
D: TRBD1
V: TRBV3-1
DNA: TGTGCCAGCAGCCTGGACAGGGTTCGGTACAATGAGCAGTTCTTC
CDR3: CASSLDRVRYNEQFF

length: 13
size: once
J: TRBJ2-1
D: .
V: TRBV27
DNA: TGTGCCAGCACGATATTTAATAACAATGAGCAGTTCTTC
CDR3: CASTIFNNNEQFF

length: 14
size: .
J: TRBJ2-3
D: .
V: TRBV29-1
DNA: TGCAGCCTAACTAGGACAGTAAGCACAGATACGCAGTATTTT
CDR3: CSLTRTVSTDTQYF

length: 15
size: .
J: TRBJ2-7
D: TRBD2
V: TRBV20-1
DNA: TGCAGTGCTCAGCCCGGGACTAGCGGGATCTACGAGCAGTACTTC
CDR3: CSAQPGTSGIYEQYF

length: 12
size: .
J: TRBJ1-2
D: .
V: TRBV18
DNA: TGTGCCAGCTCACCACCTACGGGGGGCTACACCTTC
CDR3: CASSPPTGGYTF

length: 15
size: .
J: TRBJ2-1
D: TRBD2
V: TRBV4-2
DNA: TGTGCCAGCAGCCTCCTCGGGGGGAGTGGGAATGAGCAGTTCTTC
CDR3: CASSLLGGSGNEQFF

length: 11
size: .
J: TRBJ1-1
D: .
V: TRBV29-1
DNA: TGCAGCGCCCACATGAACACTGAAGCTTTCTTT
CDR3: CSAHMNTEAFF